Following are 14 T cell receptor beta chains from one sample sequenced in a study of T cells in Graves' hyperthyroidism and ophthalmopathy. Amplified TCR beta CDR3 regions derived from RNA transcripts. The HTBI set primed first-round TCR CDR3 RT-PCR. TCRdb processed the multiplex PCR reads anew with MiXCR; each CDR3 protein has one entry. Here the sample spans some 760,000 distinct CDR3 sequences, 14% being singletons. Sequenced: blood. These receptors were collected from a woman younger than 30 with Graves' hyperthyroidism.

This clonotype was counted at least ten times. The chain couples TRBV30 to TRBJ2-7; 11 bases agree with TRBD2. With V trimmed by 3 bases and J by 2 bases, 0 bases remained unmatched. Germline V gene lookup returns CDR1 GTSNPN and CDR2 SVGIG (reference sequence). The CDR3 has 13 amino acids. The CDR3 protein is CAWRLAGAYEQYF. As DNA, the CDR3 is TGTGCCTGGAGACTAGCGGGAGCCTACGAGCAGTACTTC.

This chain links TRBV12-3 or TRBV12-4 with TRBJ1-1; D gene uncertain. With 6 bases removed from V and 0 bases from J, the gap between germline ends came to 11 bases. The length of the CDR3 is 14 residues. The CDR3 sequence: CASRDGRLNTEAFF. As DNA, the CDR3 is TGTGCCAGCAGGGACGGCAGGCTGAACACTGAAGCTTTCTTT.

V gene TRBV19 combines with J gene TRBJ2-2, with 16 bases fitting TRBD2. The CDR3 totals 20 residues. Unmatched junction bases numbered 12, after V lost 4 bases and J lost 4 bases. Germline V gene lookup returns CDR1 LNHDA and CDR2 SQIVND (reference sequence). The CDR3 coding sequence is TGTGCCAGTAGTAAACATTCCGGGACTAGCGGGAGGGCCGTCACCGGGGAGCTGTTTTTT. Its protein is CASSKHSGTSGRAVTGELFF.

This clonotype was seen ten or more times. This CDR3 reads CASSLIVPGLAGVRSGEQFF. As DNA, the CDR3 is TGTGCCAGCAGCTTGATCGTTCCTGGGCTAGCGGGAGTCCGCTCCGGGGAGCAGTTCTTC. This rearrangement joins TRBV7-9 to TRBJ2-1, with 10 positions matching TRBD2. Trimming removed 3 bases from V and 10 bases from J; junction bases left unmatched: 24. The CDR3 runs 20 residues. Germline V gene lookup returns CDR1 SEHNR and CDR2 FQNEAQ (reference sequence).

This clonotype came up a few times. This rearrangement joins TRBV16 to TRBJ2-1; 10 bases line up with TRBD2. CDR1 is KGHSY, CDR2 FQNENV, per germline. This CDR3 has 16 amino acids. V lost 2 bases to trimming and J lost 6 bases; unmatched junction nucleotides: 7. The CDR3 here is CASSQGNLAGANEQFF. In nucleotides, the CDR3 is TGTGCCAGCAGCCAAGGGAATCTAGCGGGAGCCAATGAGCAGTTCTTC.

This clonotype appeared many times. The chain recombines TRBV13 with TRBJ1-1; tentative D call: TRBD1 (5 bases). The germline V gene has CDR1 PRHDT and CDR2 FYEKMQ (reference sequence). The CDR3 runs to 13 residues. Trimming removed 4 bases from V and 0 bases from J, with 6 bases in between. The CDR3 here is CASSSRVNTEAFF. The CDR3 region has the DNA TGTGCCAGCAGCTCCAGGGTGAACACTGAAGCTTTCTTT.

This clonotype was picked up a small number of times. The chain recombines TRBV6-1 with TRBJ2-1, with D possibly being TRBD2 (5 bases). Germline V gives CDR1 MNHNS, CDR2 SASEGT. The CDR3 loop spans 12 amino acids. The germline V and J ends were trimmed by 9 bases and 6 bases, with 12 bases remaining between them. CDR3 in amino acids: CASLDLSNEQFF. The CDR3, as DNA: TGTGCCAGTTTGGACTTGAGCAATGAGCAGTTCTTC.

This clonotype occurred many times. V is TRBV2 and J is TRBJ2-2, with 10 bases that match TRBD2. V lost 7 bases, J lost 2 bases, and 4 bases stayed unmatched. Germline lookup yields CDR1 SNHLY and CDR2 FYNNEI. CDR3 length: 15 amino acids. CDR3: CASKRTSGNTGELFF. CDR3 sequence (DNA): TGTGCCAGCAAACGGACTAGCGGAAACACCGGGGAGCTGTTTTTT.

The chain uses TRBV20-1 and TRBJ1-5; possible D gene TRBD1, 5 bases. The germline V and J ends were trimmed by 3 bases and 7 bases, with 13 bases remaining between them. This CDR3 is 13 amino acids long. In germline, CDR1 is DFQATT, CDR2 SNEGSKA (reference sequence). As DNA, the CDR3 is TGCAGTGCTAGTCGTCAGGGTGGCCAGCCCCAGCATTTT. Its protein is CSASRQGGQPQHF.

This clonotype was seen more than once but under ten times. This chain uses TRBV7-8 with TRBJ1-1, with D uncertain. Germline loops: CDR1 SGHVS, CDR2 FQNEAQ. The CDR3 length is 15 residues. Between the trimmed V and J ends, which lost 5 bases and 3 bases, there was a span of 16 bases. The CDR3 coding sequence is TGTGCCAGCAGCCTTCCGGGAGCTGCGTACACTGAAGCTTTCTTT. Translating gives CASSLPGAAYTEAFF.

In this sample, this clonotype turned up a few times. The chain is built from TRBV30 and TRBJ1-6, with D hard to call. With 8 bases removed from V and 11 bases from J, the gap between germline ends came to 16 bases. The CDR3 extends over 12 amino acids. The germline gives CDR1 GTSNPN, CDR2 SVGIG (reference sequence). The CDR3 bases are TGTGCCGCCTCGGGGAGAGGAACACCCCTCCACTTT. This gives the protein CAASGRGTPLHF. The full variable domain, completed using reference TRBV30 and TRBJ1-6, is SQTIHQWPATLVQPVGSPLSLECTVEGTSNPNLYWYRQAAGRGLQLLFYSVGIGQISSEVPQNLSASRPQDRQFILSSKKLLLSDSGFYLCAASGRGTPLHFGNGTRLTVT.

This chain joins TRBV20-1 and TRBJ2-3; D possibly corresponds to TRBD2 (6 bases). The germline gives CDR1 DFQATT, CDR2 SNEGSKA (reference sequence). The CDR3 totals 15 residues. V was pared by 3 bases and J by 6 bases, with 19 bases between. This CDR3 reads CSARTQAGRVDTQYF. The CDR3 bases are TGCAGTGCTAGGACCCAAGCGGGCCGGGTGGATACGCAGTATTTT.

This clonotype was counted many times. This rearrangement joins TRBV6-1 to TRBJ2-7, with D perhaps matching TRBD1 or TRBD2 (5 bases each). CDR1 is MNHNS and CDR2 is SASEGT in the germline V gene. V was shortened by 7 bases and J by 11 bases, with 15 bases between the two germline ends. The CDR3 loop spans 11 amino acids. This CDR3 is CASTVGPQEYF. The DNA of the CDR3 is TGTGCCAGCACCGTGGGACCCCAGGAGTACTTC.

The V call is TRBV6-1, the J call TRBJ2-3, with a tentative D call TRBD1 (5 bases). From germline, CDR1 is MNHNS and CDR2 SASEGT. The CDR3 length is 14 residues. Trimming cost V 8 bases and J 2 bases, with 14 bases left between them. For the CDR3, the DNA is TGTGCCAGCCGTCGTGTAGGGGCCACAGATACGCAGTATTTT. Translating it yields CASRRVGATDTQYF.